This TCR beta chain was profiled in a study of T cell responses to AZD1222 COVID-19 vaccine. Sequenced by immunoSEQ multiplex PCR; TCRdb stores in-frame clones only, minus some. The top ten hold roughly 4% of the sample, which has around 140,000 clones, about 93% seen once. Study findings and constraints: White British donors predominated, females outnumbered males, and clonal diversity was possibly underestimated. Nearly half of spike-specific TCRs reportedly target variant regions that are unmutated in the B.1.351 and B.1.1.7 variants.

As concerns this clone: What it binds is unknown.

The origin of this receptor is an adult in good health. Source: peripheral blood, taken on day 0 of AZD1222 vaccination.

The CDR3 loop is CAISESRLGGTEAFF. The CDR3 coding sequence is TGTGCCATCAGTGAGTCTCGATTGGGGGGCACTGAAGCTTTCTTT. This rearrangement joins TRBV10-3 to TRBJ1-1, with a weak D call TRBD1 (5 bases). This CDR3 region has 15 residues. V was cut by 0 bases and J by 4 bases, with 12 bases left in between. Per the germline V gene, CDR1 is ENHRY and CDR2 is SYGVKD.